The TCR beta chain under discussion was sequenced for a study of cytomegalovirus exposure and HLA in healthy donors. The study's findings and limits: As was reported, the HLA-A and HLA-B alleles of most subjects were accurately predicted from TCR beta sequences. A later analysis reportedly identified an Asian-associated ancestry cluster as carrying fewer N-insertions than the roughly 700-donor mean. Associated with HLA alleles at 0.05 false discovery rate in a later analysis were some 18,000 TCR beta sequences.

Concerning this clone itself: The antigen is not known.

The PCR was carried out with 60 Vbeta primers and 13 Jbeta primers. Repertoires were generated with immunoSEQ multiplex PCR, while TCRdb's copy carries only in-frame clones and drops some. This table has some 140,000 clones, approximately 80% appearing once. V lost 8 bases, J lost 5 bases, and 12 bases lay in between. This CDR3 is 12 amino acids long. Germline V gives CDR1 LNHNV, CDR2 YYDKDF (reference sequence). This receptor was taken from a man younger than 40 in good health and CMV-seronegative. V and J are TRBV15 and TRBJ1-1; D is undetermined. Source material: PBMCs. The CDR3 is CATAGVWTEAFF. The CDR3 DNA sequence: TGTGCCACCGCAGGCGTTTGGACTGAAGCTTTCTTT.